A selection of T cell receptor beta chains follows, all from one sample in a study of CD8 T cells in ankylosing spondylitis. Via MiXCR, TCRdb re-called the 5' RACE reads, giving one row per CDR3 protein. The table has approximately 400,000 distinct CDR3 sequences, 17% seen once; the top ten hold 1%. Sequencing was done on a sample of blood, either unsorted or a sorted T cell fraction (not recorded which). All receptors derive from a male donor with ankylosing spondylitis. The conserved cysteine and the conserved F or W are not part of the CDR3 here. The D gene is left open where the match is weak.

v_call	d_call	cdr3_aa
TRBV4-3	TRBD1	ASSHKTGTVGTEAF
TRBV7-9	TRBD1	ASSLGAGGSHEKLF
TRBV12-3/TRBV12-4	-	ASSIQGPSGANVLT
TRBV3-1	-	ASSQERGQPQH
TRBV6-1	-	ASRRSGDGTGELF
TRBV7-3	-	ASSPDINGVAF
TRBV12-3/TRBV12-4	-	ASSLRDRFYEQY
TRBV5-5	-	ASSAGQNQETQY
TRBV20-1	TRBD2	SARVWGPGAGGLFSYEQY
TRBV6-5	-	ASSYSMGDAGELF
TRBV5-1	-	ASSLESGAKHEQF
TRBV19	TRBD1	ASSNGQGQMNTEAF
TRBV30	-	AWGGGYEQY
TRBV10-3	TRBD2	AISGRGLAGANEQF
TRBV20-1	TRBD2	SARGASGGYEQY
TRBV5-1	TRBD2	ASSASGRATDTQY
TRBV11-1	-	ASIRYEQY
TRBV7-2	TRBD2	ASSLEIAGARETQY
TRBV12-3/TRBV12-4	-	ASSLGTNQETQY
TRBV10-3	-	AITPTEDQPQH
TRBV25-1	-	ASTYGNTIY
TRBV25-1	TRBD2	ASTKPGLVDEQY
TRBV2	TRBD1	ASEGTGNYGYT